The sequence of this T cell receptor beta chain was determined in a study of cytomegalovirus exposure and HLA in healthy donors. J was trimmed by 7 bases and V by 4 bases; bases with no gene match: 13. CDR3 length: 16 amino acids. CDR1 LGHNA and CDR2 YSLEER come from the germline V gene. The study ran its PCR with 60 Vbeta and 13 Jbeta primers. Produced via immunoSEQ multiplex PCR; TCRdb's table is partial and in-frame only. The table has roughly 100,000 clones, around four fifths seen once; the top ten hold around 8.6%. The sequenced sample consisted of PBMCs. The chain joins TRBV4-3 to TRBJ2-3, with TRBD2 matching 8 bases. This sequence originates from a woman in her forties in good health and CMV-seropositive. The CDR3 DNA reads TGCGCCAGCAGCCCAAACGGGGGGGGCACGCTACATACGCAGTATTTT. Translating it yields CASSPNGGGTLHTQYF.